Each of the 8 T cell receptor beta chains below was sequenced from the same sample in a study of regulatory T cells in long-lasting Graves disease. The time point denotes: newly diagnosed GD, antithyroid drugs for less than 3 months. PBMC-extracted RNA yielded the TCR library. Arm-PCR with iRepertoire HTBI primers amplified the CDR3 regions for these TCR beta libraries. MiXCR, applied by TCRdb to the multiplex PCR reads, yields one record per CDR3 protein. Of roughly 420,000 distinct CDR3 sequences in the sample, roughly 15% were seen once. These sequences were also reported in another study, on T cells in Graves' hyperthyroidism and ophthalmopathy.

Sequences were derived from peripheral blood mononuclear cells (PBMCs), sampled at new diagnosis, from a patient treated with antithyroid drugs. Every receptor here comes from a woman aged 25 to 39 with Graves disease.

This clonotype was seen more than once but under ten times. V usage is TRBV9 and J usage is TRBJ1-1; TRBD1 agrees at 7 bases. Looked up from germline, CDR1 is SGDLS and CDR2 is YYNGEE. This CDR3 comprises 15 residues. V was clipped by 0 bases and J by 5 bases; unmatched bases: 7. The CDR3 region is CASSVAGSGGTEAFF. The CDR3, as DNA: TGTGCCAGCAGCGTAGCTGGATCAGGGGGGACTGAAGCTTTCTTT.

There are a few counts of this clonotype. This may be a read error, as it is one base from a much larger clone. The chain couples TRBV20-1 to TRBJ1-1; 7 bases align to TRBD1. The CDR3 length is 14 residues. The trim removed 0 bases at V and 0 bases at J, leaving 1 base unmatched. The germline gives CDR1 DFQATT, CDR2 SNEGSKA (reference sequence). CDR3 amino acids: CSAREDRLNTEAFF. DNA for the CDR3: TGCAGTGCTAGAGAGGACAGGCTGAACACTGAAGCTTTCTTT.

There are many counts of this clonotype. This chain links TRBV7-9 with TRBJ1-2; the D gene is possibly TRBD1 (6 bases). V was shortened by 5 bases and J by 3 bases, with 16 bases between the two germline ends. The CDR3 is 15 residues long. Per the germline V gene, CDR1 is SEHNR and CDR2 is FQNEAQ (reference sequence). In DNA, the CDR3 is TGTGCCAGCAGCCTATTACAGGGCGGGGACTATGGCTACACCTTC. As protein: CASSLLQGGDYGYTF.

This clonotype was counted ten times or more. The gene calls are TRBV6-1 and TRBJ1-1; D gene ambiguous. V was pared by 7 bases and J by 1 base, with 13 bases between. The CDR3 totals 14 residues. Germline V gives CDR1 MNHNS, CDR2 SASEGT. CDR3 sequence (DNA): TGTGCCAGCACCCCGGATCTGGGGAACACTGAAGCTTTCTTT. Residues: CASTPDLGNTEAFF.

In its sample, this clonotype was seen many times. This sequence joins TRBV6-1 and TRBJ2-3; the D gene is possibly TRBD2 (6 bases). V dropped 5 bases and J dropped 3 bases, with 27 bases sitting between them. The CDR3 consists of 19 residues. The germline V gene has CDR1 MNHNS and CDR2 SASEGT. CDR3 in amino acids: CASSPQITGVAAVTDTQYF. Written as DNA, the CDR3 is TGTGCCAGCAGTCCACAAATTACCGGAGTAGCGGCTGTTACAGATACGCAGTATTTT.

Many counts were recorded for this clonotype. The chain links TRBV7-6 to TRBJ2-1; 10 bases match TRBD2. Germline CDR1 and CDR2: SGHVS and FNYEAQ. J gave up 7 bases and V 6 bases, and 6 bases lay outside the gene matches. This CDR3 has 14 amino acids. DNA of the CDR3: TGTGCCAGCAGACCACTAGCGGGACGGAATGAGCAGTTCTTC. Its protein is CASRPLAGRNEQFF.

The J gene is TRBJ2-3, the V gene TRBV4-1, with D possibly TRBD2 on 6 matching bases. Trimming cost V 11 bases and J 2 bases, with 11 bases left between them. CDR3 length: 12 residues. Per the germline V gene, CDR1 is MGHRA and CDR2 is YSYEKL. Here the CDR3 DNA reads TGCGCCGGCCGCGGGGACACAGATACGCAGTATTTT. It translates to CAGRGDTDTQYF.

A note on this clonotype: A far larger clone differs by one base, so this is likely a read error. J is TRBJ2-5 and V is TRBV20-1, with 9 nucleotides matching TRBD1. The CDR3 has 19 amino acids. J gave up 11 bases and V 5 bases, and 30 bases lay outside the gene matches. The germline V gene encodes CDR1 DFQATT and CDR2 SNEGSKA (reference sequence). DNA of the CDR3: TGCAGTGCTCGACCCGGGACAGGGATTAGGGGGTTGCTCTACAATGAGCAGTACTTC. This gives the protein CSARPGTGIRGLLYNEQYF.